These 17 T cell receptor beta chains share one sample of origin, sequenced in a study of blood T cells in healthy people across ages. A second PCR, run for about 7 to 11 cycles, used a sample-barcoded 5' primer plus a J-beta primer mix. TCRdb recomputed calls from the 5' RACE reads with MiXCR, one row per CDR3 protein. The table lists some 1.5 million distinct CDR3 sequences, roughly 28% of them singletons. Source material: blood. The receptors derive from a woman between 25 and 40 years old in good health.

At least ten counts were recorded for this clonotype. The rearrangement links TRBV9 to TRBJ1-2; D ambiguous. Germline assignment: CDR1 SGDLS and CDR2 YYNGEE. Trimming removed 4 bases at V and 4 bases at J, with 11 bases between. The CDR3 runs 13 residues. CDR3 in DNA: TGTGCCAGCAGCCCCAGAGCCGCCTATGGCTACACCTTC. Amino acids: CASSPRAAYGYTF. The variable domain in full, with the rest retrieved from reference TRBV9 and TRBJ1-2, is DSGVTQTPKHLITATGQRVTLRCSPRSGDLSVYWYQQSLDQGLQFLIQYYNGEERAKGNILERFSAQQFPDLHSELNLSSLELGDSALYFCASSPRAAYGYTFGSGTRLTVV.

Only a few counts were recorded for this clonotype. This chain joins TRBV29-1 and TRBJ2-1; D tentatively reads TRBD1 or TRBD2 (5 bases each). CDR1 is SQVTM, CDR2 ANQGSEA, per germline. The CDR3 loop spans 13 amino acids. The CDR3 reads CIEGKARYNEQFF. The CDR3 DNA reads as TGCATCGAGGGGAAGGCCAGATACAATGAGCAGTTCTTC.

In nucleotides, the CDR3 is TGTGCCAGCAGCTTAGTTGGGGGTACAAACACAGATACGCAGTATTTT. It yields the protein CASSLVGGTNTDTQYF. J is TRBJ2-3 and V is TRBV7-9, with D tentatively TRBD1 or TRBD2 (5 bases each). V was shortened by 1 base and J by 2 bases, with 13 bases between the two germline ends. Germline loops: CDR1 SEHNR, CDR2 FQNEAQ (reference sequence). The CDR3 spans 16 residues.

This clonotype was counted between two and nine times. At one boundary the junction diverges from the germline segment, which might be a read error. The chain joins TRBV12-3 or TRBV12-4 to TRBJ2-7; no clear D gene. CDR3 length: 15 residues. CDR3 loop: CASSLGYGTPYEQYF. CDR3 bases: TGCGCCAGCAGTTTAGGGTACGGAACCCCCTACGAGCAGTACTTC.

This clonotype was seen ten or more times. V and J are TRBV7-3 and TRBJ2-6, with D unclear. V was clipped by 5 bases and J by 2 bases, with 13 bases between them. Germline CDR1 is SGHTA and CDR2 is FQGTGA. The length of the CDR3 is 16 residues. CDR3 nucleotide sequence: TGTGCCAGCAGCCCCCAGGTTAGGGCTGGGGCCAACGTCCTGACTTTC. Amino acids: CASSPQVRAGANVLTF.

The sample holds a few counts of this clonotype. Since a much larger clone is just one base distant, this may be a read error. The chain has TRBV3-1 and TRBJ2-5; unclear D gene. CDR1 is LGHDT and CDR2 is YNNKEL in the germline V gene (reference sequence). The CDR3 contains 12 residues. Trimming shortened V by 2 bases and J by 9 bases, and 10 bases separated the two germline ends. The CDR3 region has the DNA TGTGCCAGCAGCCAACTCAGTGAGGCCCAGTACTTC. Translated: CASSQLSEAQYF.

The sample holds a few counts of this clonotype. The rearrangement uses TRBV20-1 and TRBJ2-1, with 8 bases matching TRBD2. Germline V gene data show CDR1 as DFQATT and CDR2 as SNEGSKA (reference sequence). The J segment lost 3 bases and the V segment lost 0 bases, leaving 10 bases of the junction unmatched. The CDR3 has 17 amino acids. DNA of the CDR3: TGCAGTGCTAGAGACCCTGGGGCGGGGGGTTTCTACAATGAGCAGTTCTTC. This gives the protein CSARDPGAGGFYNEQFF.

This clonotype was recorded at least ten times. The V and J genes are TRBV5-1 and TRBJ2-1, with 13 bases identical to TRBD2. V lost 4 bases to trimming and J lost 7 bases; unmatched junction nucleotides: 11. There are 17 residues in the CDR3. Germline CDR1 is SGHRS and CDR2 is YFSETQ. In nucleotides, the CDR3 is TGCGCCAGCAGCCGTTCCTTACTAGCGGGGGGGCATAATGAGCAGTTCTTC. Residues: CASSRSLLAGGHNEQFF.

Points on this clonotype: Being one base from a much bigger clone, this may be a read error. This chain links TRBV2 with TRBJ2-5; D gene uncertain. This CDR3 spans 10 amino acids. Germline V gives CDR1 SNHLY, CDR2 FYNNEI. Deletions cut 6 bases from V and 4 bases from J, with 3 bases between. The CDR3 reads CASRTETQYF. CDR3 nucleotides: TGTGCCAGCAGAACAGAGACCCAGTACTTC.

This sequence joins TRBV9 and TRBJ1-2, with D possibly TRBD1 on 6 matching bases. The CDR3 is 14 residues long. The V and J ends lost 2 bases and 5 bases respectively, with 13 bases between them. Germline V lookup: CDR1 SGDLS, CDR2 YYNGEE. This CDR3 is CASSVGTTGYGYTF. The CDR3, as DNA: TGTGCCAGCAGCGTCGGGACAACGGGGTATGGCTACACCTTC.

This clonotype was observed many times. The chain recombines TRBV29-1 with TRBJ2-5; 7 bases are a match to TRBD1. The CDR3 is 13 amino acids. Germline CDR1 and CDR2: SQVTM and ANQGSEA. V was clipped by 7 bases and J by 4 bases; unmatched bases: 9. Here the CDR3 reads CSGRQGAIETQYF. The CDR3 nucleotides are TGCAGCGGAAGACAGGGTGCGATAGAGACCCAGTACTTC.

DNA for the CDR3: TGTGCCAGCAGCTTAGAGGTCTCGCCGGCTGAAGCTTTCTTT. It is translated as CASSLEVSPAEAFF. The chain carries TRBV7-9 and TRBJ1-1; D is uncertain. CDR1 is SEHNR, CDR2 FQNEAQ, per germline (reference sequence). The CDR3 is 14 residues long. V lost 1 base, J lost 6 bases, and 12 bases lay in between.

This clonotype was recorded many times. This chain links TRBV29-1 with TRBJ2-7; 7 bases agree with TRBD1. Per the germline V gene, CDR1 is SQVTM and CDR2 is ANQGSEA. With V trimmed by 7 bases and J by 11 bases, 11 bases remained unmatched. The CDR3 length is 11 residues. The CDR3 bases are TGCAGCGCCACCACAGGGGTCAGGGAGTACTTC. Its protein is CSATTGVREYF.

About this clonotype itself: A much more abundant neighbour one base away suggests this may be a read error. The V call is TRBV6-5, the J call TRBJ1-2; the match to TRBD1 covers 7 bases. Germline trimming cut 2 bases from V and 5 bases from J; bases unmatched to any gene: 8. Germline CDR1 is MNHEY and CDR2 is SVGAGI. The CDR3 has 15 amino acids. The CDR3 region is CASSYKPGQRYGYTF. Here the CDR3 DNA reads TGTGCCAGCAGTTACAAGCCGGGACAGCGTTATGGCTACACCTTC.

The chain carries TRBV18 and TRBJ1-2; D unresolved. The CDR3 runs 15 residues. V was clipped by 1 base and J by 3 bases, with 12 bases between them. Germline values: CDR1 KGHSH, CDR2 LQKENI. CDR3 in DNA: TGTGCCAGCTCACCACTCCGGGGATCTGACTATGGCTACACCTTC. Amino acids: CASSPLRGSDYGYTF. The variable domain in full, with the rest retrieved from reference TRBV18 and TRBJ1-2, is NAGVMQNPRHLVRRRGQEARLRCSPMKGHSHVYWYRQLPEEGLKFMVYLQKENIIDESGMPKERFSAEFPKEGPSILRIQQVVRGDSAAYFCASSPLRGSDYGYTFGSGTRLTVV.

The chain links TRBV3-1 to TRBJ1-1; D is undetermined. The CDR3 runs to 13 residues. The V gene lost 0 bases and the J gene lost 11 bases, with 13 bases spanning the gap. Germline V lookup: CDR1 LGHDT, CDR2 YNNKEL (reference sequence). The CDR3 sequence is CASSQEHGLGAFF. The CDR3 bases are TGTGCCAGCAGCCAAGAGCACGGCCTCGGGGCTTTCTTT. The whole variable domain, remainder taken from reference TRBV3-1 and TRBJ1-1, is DTAVSQTPKYLVTQMGNDKSIKCEQNLGHDTMYWYKQDSKKFLKIMFSYNNKELIINETVPNRFSPKSPDKAHLNLHINSLELGDSAVYFCASSQEHGLGAFFGQGTRLTVV.

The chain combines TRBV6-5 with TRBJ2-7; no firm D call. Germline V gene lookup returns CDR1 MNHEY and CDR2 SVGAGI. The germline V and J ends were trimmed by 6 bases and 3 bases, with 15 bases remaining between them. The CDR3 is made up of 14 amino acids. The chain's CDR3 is CASRITLGHYEQYF. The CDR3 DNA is TGTGCCAGCAGGATCACCCTAGGCCACTACGAGCAGTACTTC.